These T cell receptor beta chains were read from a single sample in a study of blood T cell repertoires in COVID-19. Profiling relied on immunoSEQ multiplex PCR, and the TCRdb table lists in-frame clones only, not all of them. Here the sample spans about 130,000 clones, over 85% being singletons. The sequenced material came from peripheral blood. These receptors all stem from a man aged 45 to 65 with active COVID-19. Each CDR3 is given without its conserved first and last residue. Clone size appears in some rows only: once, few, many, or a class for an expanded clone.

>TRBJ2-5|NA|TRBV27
ATRRRWAMLAGQPQETQY
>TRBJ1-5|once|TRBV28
ASSLPTGGGFQPQH
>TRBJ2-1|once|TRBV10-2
ASSESGGAYEQF
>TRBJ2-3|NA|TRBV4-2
ASSQDPNGGGRTDTQY
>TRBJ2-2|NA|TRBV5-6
ASSFGRSNTGELF
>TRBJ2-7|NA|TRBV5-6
ASSNFDRDSIPYEQY
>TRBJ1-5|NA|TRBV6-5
ASRKEGGNQPQH
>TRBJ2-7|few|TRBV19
ASSRDRGPYEQY
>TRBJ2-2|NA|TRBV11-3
ASSLLAGDTGELF
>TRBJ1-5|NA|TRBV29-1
SVDGLGQGKMRGNQPQH
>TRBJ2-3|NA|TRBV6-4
ASSASGGATDTQY
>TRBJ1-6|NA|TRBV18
ASSATPGNYSAPLH
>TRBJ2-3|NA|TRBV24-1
ATSEVGQGASDTQY
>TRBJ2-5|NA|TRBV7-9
ASSLGLAGGGETQY
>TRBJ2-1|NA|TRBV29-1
SVVRGTHNYNEQF
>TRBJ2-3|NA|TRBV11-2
ASSLDLSDTQY
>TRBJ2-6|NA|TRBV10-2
ASSGGQGVAGANVLT
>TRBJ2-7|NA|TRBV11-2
ASSLTKLSYEQY
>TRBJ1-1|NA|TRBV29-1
SVPRTGRHTEAF
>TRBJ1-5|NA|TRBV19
ASSMNRGQPQH
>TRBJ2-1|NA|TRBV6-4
ASSDSARAEQF
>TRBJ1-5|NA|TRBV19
ASRPTGTSNQPQH
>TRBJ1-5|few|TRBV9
ASSVGTSGENQPQH
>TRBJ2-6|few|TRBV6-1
ASSESGSGANVLT
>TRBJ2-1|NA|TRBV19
ASSITRGAEQF
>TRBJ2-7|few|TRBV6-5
ASSLGLLSYEQY
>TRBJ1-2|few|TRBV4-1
ASSHLANNYGYT
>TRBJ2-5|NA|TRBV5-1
ASSSGQGAAGTQY
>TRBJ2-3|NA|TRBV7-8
ASSSPSGGGTDTQY
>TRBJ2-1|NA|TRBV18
ASLLRLAGNLRNEQF
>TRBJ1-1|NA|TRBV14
ASSPETGNTEAF
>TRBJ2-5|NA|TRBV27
ARGGCGRQETQY
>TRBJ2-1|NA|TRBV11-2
ASSLQGVSF
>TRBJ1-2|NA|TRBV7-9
ASSITGTGGDGYT
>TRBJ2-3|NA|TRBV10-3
AISEKRGTDTQY
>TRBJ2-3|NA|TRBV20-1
SASDTADTQY
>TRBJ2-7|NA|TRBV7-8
ASSSIRTNEFDPEQY
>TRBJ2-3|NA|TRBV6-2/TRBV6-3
ASSYVRGLIPDTQY
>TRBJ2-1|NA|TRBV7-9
ASSLLNEQF
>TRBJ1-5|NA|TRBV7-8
ASSSQGEQPQH
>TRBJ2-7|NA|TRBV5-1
ASSLEGQGVYEQY
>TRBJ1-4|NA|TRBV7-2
ASCRGPTNEKLF
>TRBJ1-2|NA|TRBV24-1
ATSRGFAYGYT
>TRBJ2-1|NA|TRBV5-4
ASSAGLAGGYNEQF
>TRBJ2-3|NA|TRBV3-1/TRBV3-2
ASSHGHQSTDTQY
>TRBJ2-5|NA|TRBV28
ASSSLGDNQETQY
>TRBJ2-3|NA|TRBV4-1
ASSLDRGAATDTQY
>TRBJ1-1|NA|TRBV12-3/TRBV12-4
ASSLTGGEAF
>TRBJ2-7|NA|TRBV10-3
AISDPYRGGEQY
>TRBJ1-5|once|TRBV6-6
ASTIRDRQYNQPQH
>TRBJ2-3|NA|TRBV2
ASSEGGGAPDTQY
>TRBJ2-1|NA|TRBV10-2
ASRQGANNEQF
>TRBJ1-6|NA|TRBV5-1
ASSLEREPLH
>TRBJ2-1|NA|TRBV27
ASRDLRTSGSDEQF
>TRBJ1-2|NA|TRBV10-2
ASSDRAGVGYGYT
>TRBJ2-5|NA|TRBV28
ASTPGTGGAQTQY
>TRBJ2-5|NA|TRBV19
ASSATPGYQETQY
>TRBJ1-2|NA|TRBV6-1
ASSEPPRDGYT
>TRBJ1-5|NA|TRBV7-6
ASSLEVWTHDNQPQH
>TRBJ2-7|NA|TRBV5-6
ASSLGRYEQY